Listed below are T cell receptor beta chains from one sample, sequenced in a study of T cell responses to AZD1222 COVID-19 vaccine. The table came from immunoSEQ multiplex PCR; TCRdb's copy has only in-frame clones and leaves some out. The table lists over 110,000 clones, 85% to 90% of them singletons. Specimen: peripheral blood, collected on day 0 of AZD1222 vaccination. The source of these receptors is an adult in good health. The CDR3 runs from the conserved cysteine through the conserved F or W. The D gene is left open where the match is weak. A clone size is listed for some rows: how often the clone was seen (once, few, many), or a class if it is expanded.

len	j_gene	abundance	v_gene	d_gene	CDR3aa	CDR3nt
14	TRBJ1-4	.	TRBV2	.	CASFQGTFKEKLFF	TGTGCCAGCTTTCAGGGGACTTTTAAAGAAAAACTGTTTTTT
13	TRBJ2-7	.	TRBV7-6	.	CASSIGTIYEQYF	TGTGCCAGCAGCATCGGGACAATCTACGAGCAGTACTTC
14	TRBJ1-1	.	TRBV27	.	CASSLRDKGNEAFF	TGTGCCAGCAGTTTACGGGACAAGGGGAATGAAGCTTTCTTT
14	TRBJ2-1	.	TRBV6-5	TRBD2	CASSSSGRGNEQFF	TGTGCCAGCAGCAGTAGCGGGAGAGGCAATGAGCAGTTCTTC
14	TRBJ1-1	.	TRBV7-9	.	CASSFPLLNTEAFF	TGTGCCAGCAGCTTCCCCTTACTGAACACTGAAGCTTTCTTT
16	TRBJ1-6	.	TRBV19	TRBD1	CASSAEGQVRGSPLHF	TGTGCCAGTAGTGCGGAAGGACAGGTGAGAGGTTCACCCCTCCACTTT
17	TRBJ2-3	.	TRBV7-9	.	CASSPRATGWLTDTQYF	TGTGCCAGCAGCCCACGGGCTACAGGGTGGCTCACAGATACGCAGTATTTT
14	TRBJ1-6	.	TRBV7-9	.	CASSLRQFNSPLHF	TGTGCCAGCAGCTTACGTCAGTTTAATTCACCCCTCCACTTT
14	TRBJ1-1	few	TRBV6-5	TRBD1	CASTPRTGNTEAFF	TGTGCCAGCACCCCCAGGACAGGGAACACTGAAGCTTTCTTT
12	TRBJ2-3	few	TRBV10-3	.	CAIAGSTDTQYF	TGTGCCATCGCGGGGAGCACAGATACGCAGTATTTT
14	TRBJ1-5	.	TRBV5-1	.	CASSLAGGNQPQHF	TGCGCCAGCAGCTTGGCAGGAGGCAATCAGCCCCAGCATTTT
14	TRBJ2-7	.	TRBV6-5	TRBD2	CASSYGLAVYEQYF	TGTGCCAGCAGTTACGGACTAGCCGTCTACGAGCAGTACTTC
14	TRBJ1-1	.	TRBV11-2	TRBD1	CASSSFRTGPEAFF	TGTGCCAGCAGCTCCTTCCGGACAGGCCCTGAAGCTTTCTTT
12	TRBJ2-2	.	TRBV2	.	CASTWGAGELFF	TGTGCCAGCACGTGGGGTGCCGGGGAGCTGTTTTTT
17	TRBJ1-1	.	TRBV5-1	.	CASSFGPQGTGRTEAFF	TGCGCCAGCAGCTTTGGGCCACAGGGTACAGGTAGAACTGAAGCTTTCTTT
19	TRBJ2-1	.	TRBV29-1	TRBD2	CSVSGTSGSLYEFYNEQFF	TGCAGCGTATCTGGGACTAGCGGGAGCCTCTATGAATTCTACAATGAGCAGTTCTTC
13	TRBJ1-1	.	TRBV5-1	.	CASSLGYADEAFF	TGCGCCAGCAGCTTGGGGTATGCCGATGAGGCTTTCTTT